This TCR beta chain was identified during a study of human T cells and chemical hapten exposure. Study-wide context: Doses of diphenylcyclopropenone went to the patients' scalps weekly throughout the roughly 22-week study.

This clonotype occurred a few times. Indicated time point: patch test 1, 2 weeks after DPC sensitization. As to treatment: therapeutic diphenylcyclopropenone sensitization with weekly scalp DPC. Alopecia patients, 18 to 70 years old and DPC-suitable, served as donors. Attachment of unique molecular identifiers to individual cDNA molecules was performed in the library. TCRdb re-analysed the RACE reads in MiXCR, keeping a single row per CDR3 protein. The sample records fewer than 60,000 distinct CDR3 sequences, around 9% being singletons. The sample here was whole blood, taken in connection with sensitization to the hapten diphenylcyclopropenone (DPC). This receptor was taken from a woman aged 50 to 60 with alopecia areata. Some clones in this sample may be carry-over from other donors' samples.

The CDR3 loop reads CASSFISAQETQYF. In DNA form, the CDR3 reads TGTGCCAGCAGTTTTATCAGTGCCCAAGAGACCCAGTACTTC. This chain uses TRBV28 with TRBJ2-5; D not resolved. The CDR3 runs 14 residues. Germline loops: CDR1 MDHEN, CDR2 SYDVKM. V was cut by 3 bases and J by 1 base, with 9 bases left in between.